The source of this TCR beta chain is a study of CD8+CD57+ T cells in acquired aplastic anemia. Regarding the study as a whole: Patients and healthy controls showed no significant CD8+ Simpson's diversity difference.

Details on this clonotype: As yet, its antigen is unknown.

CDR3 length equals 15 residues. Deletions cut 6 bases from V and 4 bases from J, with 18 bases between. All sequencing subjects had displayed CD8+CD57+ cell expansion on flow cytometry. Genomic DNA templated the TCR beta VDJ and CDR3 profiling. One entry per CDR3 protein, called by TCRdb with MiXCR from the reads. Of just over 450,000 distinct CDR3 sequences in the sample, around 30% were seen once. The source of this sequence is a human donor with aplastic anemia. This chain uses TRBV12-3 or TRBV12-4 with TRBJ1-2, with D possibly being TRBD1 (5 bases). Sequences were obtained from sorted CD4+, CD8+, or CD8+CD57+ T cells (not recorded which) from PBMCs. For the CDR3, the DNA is TGTGCCAGCAGCCGAGACGGAAAAAGGGGCTATGGCTACACCTTC. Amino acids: CASSRDGKRGYGYTF.